Listed here are 8 T cell receptor beta chains from one sample, sequenced in a study of blood T cell repertoires in COVID-19. Sequenced by immunoSEQ multiplex PCR; TCRdb stores in-frame clones only, minus some. This table has about 120,000 clones, 81% appearing once. Sequenced input: peripheral blood. Receptors were obtained from a man under 40 with COVID-19, enrolled during active disease.

This rearrangement joins TRBV5-1 to TRBJ2-7; 10 bases agree with TRBD1. CDR1 is SGHRS, CDR2 YFSETQ, per germline. The ends lost 4 bases at V and 1 base at J; junction bases unmatched: 2. The CDR3 sequence is 14 residues long. CDR3 coding DNA: TGCGCCAGCAGCAGGACAGGGGGTTCCTACGAGCAGTACTTC. This encodes CASSRTGGSYEQYF.

This chain joins TRBV6-5 and TRBJ1-4, with 9 bases matching TRBD1. The ends lost 6 bases at V and 7 bases at J; junction bases unmatched: 9. Germline CDR1 reads MNHEY; CDR2 reads SVGAGI. The CDR3 has 15 amino acids. CDR3 in DNA: TGTGCCAGCAGAGACAGGGGGATCGGGGGTGAAAAACTGTTTTTT. This gives the protein CASRDRGIGGEKLFF.

This rearrangement joins TRBV5-6 to TRBJ2-5; D ambiguous. The germline gives CDR1 SGHDT, CDR2 YYEEEE. The CDR3 covers 15 residues. V lost 0 bases to trimming and J lost 3 bases, with 12 bases between them. The CDR3 DNA is TGTGCCAGCAGCTTGGGAATCACATCCGAAGAGACCCAGTACTTC. This translates into CASSLGITSEETQYF.

The chain uses TRBV5-1 and TRBJ1-1; the match to TRBD1 covers 9 bases. The CDR3 is made up of 16 amino acids. Trimming removed 1 base from V and 7 bases from J; junction bases left unmatched: 11. Germline V gives CDR1 SGHRS, CDR2 YFSETQ. CDR3 sequence (DNA): TGCGCCAGCAGCTTGATAGCCCTGGGACAGGGTCTTGAAGCTTTCTTT. It encodes CASSLIALGQGLEAFF.

The chain employs TRBV30 and TRBJ2-1, with D hard to call. Germline CDR1 reads GTSNPN; CDR2 reads SVGIG (reference sequence). V was pared by 6 bases and J by 6 bases, with 9 bases between. The CDR3 sequence is 11 residues long. This CDR3 reads CACSVPNEQFF. In DNA form, the CDR3 reads TGTGCCTGTTCAGTTCCCAATGAGCAGTTCTTC.

The V gene is TRBV28, the J gene TRBJ2-3, with D maybe TRBD2 (6 bases). V lost 2 bases and J 6 bases, leaving 15 bases between the germline ends. CDR1 and CDR2 from the germline V gene are MDHEN and SYDVKM. This CDR3 spans 15 amino acids. CDR3 DNA sequence: TGTGCCAGCAGTTTAACCCCGGGTCGGGGGGATACGCAGTATTTT. It yields the protein CASSLTPGRGDTQYF.

The V call is TRBV5-8, the J call TRBJ2-7; 7 bases fit TRBD1. This CDR3 comprises 14 residues. In germline, CDR1 is SGHTS, CDR2 YDEGEE. V lost 1 base and J lost 2; bases outside the gene matches: 3. The CDR3 coding sequence is TGTGCCAGCAGCTTGTGGGACAGAACCTACGAGCAGTACTTC. It yields the protein CASSLWDRTYEQYF.

In its sample, this clone was seen a few times. The V and J genes are TRBV12-3 or TRBV12-4 and TRBJ2-7; 10 nucleotides align to TRBD2. CDR3 length equals 13 residues. J lost 4 bases, V lost 8 bases, and 5 bases had no gene match. The CDR3 DNA follows: TGTGCCAGCGGGACTAGCGTCTCGTACGAGCAGTACTTC. Its protein product is CASGTSVSYEQYF.